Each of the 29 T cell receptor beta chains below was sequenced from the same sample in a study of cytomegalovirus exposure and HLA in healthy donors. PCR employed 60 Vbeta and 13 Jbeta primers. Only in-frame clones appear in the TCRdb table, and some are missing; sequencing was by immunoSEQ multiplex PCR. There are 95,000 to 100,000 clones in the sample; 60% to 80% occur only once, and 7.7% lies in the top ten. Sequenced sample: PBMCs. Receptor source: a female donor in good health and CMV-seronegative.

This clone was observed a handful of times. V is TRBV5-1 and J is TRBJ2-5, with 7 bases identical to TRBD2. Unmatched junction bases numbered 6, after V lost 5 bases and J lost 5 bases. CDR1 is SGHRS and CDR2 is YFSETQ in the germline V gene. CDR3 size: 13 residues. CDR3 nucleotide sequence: TGCGCCAGCAGGGAGGCGGGAGTGGAGACCCAGTACTTC. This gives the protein CASREAGVETQYF.

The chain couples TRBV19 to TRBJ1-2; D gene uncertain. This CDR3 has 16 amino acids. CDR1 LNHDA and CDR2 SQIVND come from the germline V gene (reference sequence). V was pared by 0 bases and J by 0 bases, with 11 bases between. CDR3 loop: CASSIDLRGANYGYTF. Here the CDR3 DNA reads TGTGCCAGTAGTATAGACCTGAGAGGAGCTAACTATGGCTACACCTTC.

Written as DNA, the CDR3 is TGTGCCAGTAGTTTCCGGGACAGGGGAACCGGGGAGCTGTTTTTT. It encodes CASSFRDRGTGELFF. The chain couples TRBV19 to TRBJ2-2, with 10 bases fitting TRBD1. Looked up from germline, CDR1 is LNHDA and CDR2 is SQIVND (reference sequence). V was pared by 5 bases and J by 5 bases, with 5 bases of the junction left unmatched. This CDR3 is built from 15 residues.

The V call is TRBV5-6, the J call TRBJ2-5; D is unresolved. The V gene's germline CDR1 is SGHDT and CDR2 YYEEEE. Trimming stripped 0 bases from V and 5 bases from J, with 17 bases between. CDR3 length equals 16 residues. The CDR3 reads CASSLVARTRSETQYF. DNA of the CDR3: TGTGCCAGCAGCTTGGTTGCACGTACGCGATCGGAGACCCAGTACTTC. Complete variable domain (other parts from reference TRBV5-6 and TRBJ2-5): DAGVTQSPTHLIKTRGQQVTLRCSPKSGHDTVSWYQQALGQGPQFIFQYYEEEERQRGNFPDRFSGHQFPNYSSELNVNALLLGDSALYLCASSLVARTRSETQYFGPGTRLLVL.

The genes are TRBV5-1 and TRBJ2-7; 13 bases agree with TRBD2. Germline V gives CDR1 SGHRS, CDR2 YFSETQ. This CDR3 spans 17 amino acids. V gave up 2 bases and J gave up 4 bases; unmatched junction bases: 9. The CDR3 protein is CASSFRSGTSGMYEQYF. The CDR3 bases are TGCGCCAGCAGCTTTAGGTCCGGGACTAGCGGGATGTACGAGCAGTACTTC.

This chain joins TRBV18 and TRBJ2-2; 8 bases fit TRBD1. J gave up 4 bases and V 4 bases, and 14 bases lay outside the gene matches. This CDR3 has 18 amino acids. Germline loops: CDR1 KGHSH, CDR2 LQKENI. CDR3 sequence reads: CASSLQTGTGPSTGELFF. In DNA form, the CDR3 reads TGTGCCAGCTCACTACAGACCGGGACAGGACCCAGCACCGGGGAGCTGTTTTTT.

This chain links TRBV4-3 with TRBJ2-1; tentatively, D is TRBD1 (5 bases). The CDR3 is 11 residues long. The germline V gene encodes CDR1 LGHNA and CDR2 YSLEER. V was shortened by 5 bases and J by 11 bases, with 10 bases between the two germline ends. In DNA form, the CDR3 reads TGCGCCAGCAGCTCCTTGGGGCAGCAGTTCTTC. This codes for CASSSLGQQFF.

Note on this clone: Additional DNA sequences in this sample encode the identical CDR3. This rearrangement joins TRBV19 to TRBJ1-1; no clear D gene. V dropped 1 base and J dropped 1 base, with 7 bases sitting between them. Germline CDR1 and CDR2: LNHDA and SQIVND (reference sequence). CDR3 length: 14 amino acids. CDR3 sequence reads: CASSIVSGNTEAFF. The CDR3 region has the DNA TGTGCCAGTAGTATAGTTTCGGGGAACACTGAAGCTTTCTTT.

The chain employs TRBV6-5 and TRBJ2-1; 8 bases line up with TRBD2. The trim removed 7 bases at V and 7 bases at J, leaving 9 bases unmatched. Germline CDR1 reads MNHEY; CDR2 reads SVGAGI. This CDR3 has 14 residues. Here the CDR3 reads CASTRRGARNEQFF. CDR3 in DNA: TGTGCCAGCACGCGGCGGGGGGCGCGAAATGAGCAGTTCTTC.

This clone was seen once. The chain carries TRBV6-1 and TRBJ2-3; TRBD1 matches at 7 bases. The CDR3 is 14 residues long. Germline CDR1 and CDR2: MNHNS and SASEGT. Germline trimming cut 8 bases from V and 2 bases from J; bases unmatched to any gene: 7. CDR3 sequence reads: CASHRGSFTDTQYF. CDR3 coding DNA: TGTGCCAGCCACAGGGGATCCTTCACAGATACGCAGTATTTT.

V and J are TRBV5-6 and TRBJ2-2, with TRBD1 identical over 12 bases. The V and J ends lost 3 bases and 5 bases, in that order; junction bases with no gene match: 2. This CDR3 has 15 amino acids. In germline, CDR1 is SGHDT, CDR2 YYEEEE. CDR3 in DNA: TGTGCCAGCAGCTGGGACAGGGGGCGGACCGGGGAGCTGTTTTTT. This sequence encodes CASSWDRGRTGELFF.

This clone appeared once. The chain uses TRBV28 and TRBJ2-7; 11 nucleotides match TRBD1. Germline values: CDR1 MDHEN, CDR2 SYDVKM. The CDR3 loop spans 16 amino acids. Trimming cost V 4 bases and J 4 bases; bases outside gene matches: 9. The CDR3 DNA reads TGTGCCAGCAGTTCACCCGGGGACAGGGGGACTTACGAGCAGTACTTC. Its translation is CASSSPGDRGTYEQYF.

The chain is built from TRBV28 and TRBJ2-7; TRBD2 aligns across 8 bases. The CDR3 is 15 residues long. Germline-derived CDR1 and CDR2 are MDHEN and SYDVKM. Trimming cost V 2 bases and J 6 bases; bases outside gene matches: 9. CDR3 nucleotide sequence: TGTGCCAGCAGTTTAAACGCGGGAGGCGCGTCCGAGCAGTACTTC. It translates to CASSLNAGGASEQYF. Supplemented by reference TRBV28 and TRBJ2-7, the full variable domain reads DVKVTQSSRYLVKRTGEKVFLECVQDMDHENMFWYRQDPGLGLRLIYFSYDVKMKEKGDIPEGYSVSREKKERFSLILESASTNQTSMYLCASSLNAGGASEQYFGPGTRLTVT.

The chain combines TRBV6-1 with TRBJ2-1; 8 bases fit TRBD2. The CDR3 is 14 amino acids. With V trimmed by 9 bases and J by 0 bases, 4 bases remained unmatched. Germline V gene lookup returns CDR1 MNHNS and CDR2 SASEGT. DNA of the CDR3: TGTGCCAGTAATCGGGGGGGCTCCTACAATGAGCAGTTCTTC. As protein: CASNRGGSYNEQFF.

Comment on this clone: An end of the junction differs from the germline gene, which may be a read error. The CDR3 sequence is CASSRDRGRGELFF. DNA of the CDR3: TGTGCTAGCAGTCGGGACAGGGGGCGCGGGGAGCTGTTTTTT. The genes are TRBV7-7 and TRBJ2-2; 12 bases line up with TRBD1. There are 14 residues in the CDR3. The germline V gene has CDR1 SSHAT and CDR2 FNYEAQ (reference sequence).

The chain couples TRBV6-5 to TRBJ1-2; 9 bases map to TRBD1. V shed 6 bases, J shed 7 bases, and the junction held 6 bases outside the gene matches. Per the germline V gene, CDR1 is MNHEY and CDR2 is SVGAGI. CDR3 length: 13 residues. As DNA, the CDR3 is TGTGCCAGCAGGCTCACAGGGGGCGGTGGCTACACCTTC. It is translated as CASRLTGGGGYTF.

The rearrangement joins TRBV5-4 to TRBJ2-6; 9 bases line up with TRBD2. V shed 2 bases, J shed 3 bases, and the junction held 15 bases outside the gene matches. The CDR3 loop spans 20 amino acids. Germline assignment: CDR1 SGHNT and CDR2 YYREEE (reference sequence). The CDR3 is CASSFSWVAGDLNGANVLTF. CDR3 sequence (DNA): TGTGCCAGCAGCTTTAGTTGGGTAGCGGGAGATCTAAATGGGGCCAACGTCCTGACTTTC.

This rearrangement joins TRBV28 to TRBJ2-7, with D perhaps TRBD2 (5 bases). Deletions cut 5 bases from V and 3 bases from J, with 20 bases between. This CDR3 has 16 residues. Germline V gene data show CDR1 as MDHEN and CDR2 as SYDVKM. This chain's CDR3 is CASSTRGRGIGYEQYF. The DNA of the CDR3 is TGTGCCAGCAGTACCCGCGGTCGAGGGATCGGCTACGAGCAGTACTTC.

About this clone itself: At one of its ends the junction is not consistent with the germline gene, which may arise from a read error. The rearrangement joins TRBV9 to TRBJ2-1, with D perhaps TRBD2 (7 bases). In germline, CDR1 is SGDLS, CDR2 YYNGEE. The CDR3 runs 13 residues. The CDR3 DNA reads TGTGCCAGCAGCGTAGCTGGGGCGGGGGCGCACCTCTTC. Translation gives CASSVAGAGAHLF. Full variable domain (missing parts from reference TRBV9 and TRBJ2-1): DSGVTQTPKHLITATGQRVTLRCSPRSGDLSVYWYQQSLDQGLQFLIQYYNGEERAKGNILERFSAQQFPDLHSELNLSSLELGDSALYFCASSVAGAGAHLFGPGTRLTVL.

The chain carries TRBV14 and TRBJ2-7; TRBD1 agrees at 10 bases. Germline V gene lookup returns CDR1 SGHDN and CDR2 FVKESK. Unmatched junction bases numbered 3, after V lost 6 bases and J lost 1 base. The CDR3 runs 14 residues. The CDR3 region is CASRGQGQSYEQYF. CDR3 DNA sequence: TGTGCCAGCAGGGGACAGGGGCAATCCTACGAGCAGTACTTC.

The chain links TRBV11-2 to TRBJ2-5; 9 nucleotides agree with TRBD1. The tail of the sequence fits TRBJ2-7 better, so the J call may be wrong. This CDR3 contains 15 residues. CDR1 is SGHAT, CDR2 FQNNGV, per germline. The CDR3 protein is CASSFFGTGRDEQYF. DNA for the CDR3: TGTGCCAGCAGCTTCTTCGGGACAGGGCGCGACGAGCAGTACTTC.

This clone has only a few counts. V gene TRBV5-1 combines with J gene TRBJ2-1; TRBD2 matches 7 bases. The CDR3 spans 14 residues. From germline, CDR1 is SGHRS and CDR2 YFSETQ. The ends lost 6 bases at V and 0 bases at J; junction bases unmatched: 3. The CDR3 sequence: CASTRGSSYNEQFF. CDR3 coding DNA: TGCGCCAGCACGCGGGGGAGCTCCTACAATGAGCAGTTCTTC.

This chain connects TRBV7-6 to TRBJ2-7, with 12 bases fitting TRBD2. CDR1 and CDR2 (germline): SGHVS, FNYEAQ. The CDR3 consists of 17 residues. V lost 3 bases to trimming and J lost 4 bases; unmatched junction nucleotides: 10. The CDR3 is CASSLTTGLAGGYEQYF. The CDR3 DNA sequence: TGTGCCAGCAGCTTGACGACTGGTCTAGCGGGAGGGTACGAGCAGTACTTC.

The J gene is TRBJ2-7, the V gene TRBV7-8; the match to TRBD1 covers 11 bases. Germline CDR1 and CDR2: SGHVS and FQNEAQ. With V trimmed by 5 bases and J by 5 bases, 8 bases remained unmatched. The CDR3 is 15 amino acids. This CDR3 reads CASSIRTGGTHEQYF. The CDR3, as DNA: TGTGCCAGCAGCATAAGGACAGGGGGCACCCACGAGCAGTACTTC.

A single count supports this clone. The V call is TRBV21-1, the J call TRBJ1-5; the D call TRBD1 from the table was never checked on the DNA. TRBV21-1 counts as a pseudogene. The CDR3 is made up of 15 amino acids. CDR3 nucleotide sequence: TGTGCCAGCAGCAAAGCGAGGGACAGAAACCAGCCCCAGCATTTT. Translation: CASSKARDRNQPQHF.

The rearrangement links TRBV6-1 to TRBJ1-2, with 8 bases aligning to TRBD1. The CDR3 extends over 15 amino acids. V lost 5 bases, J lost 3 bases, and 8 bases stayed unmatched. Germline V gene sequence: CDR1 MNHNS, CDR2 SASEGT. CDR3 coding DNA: TGTGCCAGCAGTCAACGGACAGGGAGAGACTATGGCTACACCTTC. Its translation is CASSQRTGRDYGYTF.

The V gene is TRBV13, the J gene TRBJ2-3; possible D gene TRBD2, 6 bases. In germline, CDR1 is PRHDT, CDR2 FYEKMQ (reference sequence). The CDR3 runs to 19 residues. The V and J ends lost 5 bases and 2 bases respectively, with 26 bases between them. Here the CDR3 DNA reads TGTGCCAGCAGCCTCCAACGGCGGGAACGACCCCAGATCACAGATACGCAGTATTTT. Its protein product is CASSLQRRERPQITDTQYF.

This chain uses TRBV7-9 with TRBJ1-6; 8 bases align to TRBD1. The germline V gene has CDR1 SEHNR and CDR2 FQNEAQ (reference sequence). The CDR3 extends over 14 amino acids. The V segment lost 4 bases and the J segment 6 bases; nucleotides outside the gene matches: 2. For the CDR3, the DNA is TGTGCCAGCAGCTGGGACAGGACTAATTCACCCCTCCACTTT. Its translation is CASSWDRTNSPLHF.

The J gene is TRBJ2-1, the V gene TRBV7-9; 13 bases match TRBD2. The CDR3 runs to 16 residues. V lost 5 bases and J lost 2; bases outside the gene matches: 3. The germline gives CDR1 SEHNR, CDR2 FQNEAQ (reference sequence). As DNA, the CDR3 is TGTGCCAGCAGCCCAACTAGCGGGGGGGCCTACAATGAGCAGTTCTTC. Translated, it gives CASSPTSGGAYNEQFF. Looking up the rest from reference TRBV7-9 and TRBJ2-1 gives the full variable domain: DTGVSQNPRHKITKRGQNVTFRCDPISEHNRLYWYRQTLGQGPEFLTYFQNEAQLEKSRLLSDRFSAERPKGSFSTLEIQRTEQGDSAMYLCASSPTSGGAYNEQFFGPGTRLTVL.